Given below is one T cell receptor (beta chain) in context. Its antigen is not known. The V segment lost 7 bases and the J segment 6 bases; nucleotides outside the gene matches: 10. Germline V gene data show CDR1 as SGHNT and CDR2 as YYREEE (reference sequence). The CDR3 is 14 residues long. This entry belongs to a study of cytomegalovirus exposure and HLA in healthy donors. Whole-study context: An early data release held around 80 million unique TCRs from HLA-typed donors.

In the PCR, 60 Vbeta and 13 Jbeta primers were used. TCRdb's table, derived via immunoSEQ multiplex PCR, lists solely in-frame clones and lacks some. This sample lists about 39,000 clones; its ten largest clones have 3.5% to 4%. Whole-study findings and limits: Excluded were some V segments that proved indistinguishable, including TRBV6-2 and TRBV6-3. A later analysis found common viral pathogens apparently linked to several of the most significant clusters.

Unrecorded immune exposures were likely, despite nominal health at sampling. V is TRBV5-4 and J is TRBJ1-1, with 9 bases fitting TRBD1. Sequencing was done on a sample of PBMCs. The source of this sequence is a male donor in good health and CMV-seronegative. The CDR3 loop reads CASSLNRGLAEAFF. The CDR3 DNA reads TGTGCCAGCTCTTTAAACAGGGGGCTGGCTGAAGCTTTCTTT.